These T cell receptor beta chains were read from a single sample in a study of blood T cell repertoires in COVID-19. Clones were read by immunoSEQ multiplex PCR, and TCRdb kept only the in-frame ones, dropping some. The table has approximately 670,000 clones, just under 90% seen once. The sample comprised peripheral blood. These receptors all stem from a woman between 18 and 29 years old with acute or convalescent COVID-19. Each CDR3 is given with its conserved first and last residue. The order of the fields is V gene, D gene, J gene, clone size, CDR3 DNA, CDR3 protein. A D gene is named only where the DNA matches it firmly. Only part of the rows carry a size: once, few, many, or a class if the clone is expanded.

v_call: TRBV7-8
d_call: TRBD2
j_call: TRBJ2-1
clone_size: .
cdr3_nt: TGTGCCAGCAGCTTAGCGGGGACTAGCGGGGTGACTGAGCAGTTCTTC
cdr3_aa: CASSLAGTSGVTEQFF

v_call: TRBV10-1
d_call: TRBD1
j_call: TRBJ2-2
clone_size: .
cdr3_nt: TGCGCCATCAATTCGGGACAGACGAACACCGGGGAGCTGTTTTTT
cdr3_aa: CAINSGQTNTGELFF

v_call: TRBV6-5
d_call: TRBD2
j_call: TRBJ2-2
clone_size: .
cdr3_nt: TGTGCCAGTCAGAGCGGGGGGCCCGGGGAGCTGTTTTTT
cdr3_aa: CASQSGGPGELFF

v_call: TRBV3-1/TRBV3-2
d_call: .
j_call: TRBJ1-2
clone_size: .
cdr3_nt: TGTGCCAGCAGCCAAGCGGGGAGTGATTCAGCTAACTATGGCTACACCTTC
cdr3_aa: CASSQAGSDSANYGYTF

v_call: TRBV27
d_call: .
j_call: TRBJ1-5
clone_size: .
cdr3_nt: TGTGCCAGCAGTCTAGGACAGCCGAATCAGCCCCAGCATTTT
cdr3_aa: CASSLGQPNQPQHF

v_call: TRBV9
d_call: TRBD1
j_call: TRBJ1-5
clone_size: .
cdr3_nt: TGTGCCAGCAGCGCCGGGACAGGGTACAATCAGCCCCAGCATTTT
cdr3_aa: CASSAGTGYNQPQHF

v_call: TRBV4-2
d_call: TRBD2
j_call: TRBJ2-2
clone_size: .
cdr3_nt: TGTGCCAGCAGCCAAGACTTGCTAGCGGGGAACACCGGGGAGCTGTTTTTT
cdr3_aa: CASSQDLLAGNTGELFF

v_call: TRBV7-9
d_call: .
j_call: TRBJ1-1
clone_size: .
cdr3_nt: TGTGCCAGCAGCGTGCCCGTTCAGGAAGCTTTCTTT
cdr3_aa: CASSVPVQEAFF

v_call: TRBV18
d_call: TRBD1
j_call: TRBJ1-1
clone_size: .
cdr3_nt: TGTGCCAGCTCAATACGACAGGGTTACGACACTGAAGCTTTCTTT
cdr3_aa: CASSIRQGYDTEAFF

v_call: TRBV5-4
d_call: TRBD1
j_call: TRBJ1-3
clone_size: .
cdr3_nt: TGTGCCAGCAGCCTGGACAGGGGGAGAGGAAACACCATATATTTT
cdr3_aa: CASSLDRGRGNTIYF

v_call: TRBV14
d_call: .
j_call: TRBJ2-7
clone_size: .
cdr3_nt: TGTGCCAGCAGTCCGATGGGGGGACTGGGGGAGCAGTACTTC
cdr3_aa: CASSPMGGLGEQYF

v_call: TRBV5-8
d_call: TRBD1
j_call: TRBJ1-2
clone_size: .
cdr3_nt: TGTGCCAGCAGCCTAGACGGACAGGGGACTAACTATGGCTACACCTTC
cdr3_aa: CASSLDGQGTNYGYTF

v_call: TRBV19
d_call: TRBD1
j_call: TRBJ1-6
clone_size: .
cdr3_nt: TGTGCCAGTAGTACAGACAGGGGAAGGGGCTCACCCCTCCACTTT
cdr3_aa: CASSTDRGRGSPLHF

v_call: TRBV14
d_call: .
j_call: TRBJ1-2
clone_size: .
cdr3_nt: TGTGCCAGCAGCCAAGTGACAGCGAGCTATGGCTACACCTTC
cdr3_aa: CASSQVTASYGYTF

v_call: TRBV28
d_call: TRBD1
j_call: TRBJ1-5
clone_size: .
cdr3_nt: TGTGCCAGCAGTTTCGTGGACAGGGTTCAGCCCCAGCATTTT
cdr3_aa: CASSFVDRVQPQHF

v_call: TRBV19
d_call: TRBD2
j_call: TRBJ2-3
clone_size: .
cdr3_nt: TGTGCCAGTAGTATAGGGGATAGCGGGGTTACAGATACGCAGTATTTT
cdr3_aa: CASSIGDSGVTDTQYF

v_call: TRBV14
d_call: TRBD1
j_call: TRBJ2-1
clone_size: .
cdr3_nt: TGTGCCAGCAGCCAACACTACAGGGGCGGGGAGCAGTTCTTC
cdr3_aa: CASSQHYRGGEQFF

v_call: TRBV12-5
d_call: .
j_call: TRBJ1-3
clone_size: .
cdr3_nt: TGTGCTAGTGGTTTGTCGGGCTCTGGAAACACCATATATTTT
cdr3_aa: CASGLSGSGNTIYF

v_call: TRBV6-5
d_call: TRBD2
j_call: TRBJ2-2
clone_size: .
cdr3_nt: TGTGCCAGCAGTTACTTCCAAGCGGGGCCCACCGGGGAGCTGTTTTTT
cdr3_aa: CASSYFQAGPTGELFF

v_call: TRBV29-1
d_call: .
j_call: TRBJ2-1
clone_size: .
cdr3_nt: TGCAGCGTTGAAATCAGGGAGCAGTTCTTC
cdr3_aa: CSVEIREQFF

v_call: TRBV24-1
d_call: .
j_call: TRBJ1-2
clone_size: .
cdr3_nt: TGTGCCACCAGTGAGGCAGGGCTTGCCTATGGCTACACCTTC
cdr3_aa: CATSEAGLAYGYTF

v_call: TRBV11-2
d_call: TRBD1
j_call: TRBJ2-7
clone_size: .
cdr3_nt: TGTGCCAGCAGCTTAAACAGGGGAAGCTCCTACGAGCAGTACTTC
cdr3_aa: CASSLNRGSSYEQYF

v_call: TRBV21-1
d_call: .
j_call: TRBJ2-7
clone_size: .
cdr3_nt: TGTGCCAGCAGCAACGCTGGGCCCCCGGGGTTTCACCCCTACGAGCAGTACTTC
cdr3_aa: CASSNAGPPGFHPYEQYF

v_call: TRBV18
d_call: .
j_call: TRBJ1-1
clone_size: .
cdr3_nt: TGTGCCAGCTCACCACTAGGTATAAGGCAGGGGTCAAACACTGAAGCTTTCTTT
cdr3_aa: CASSPLGIRQGSNTEAFF

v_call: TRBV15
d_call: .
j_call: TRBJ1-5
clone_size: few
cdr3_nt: TGTGCCACCACGGGAGGGAATAGGAATCAGCCCCAGCATTTT
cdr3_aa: CATTGGNRNQPQHF

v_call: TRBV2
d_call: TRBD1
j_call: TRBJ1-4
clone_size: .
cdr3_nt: TGTGCCAGCAGTGACTGGACAGGAGGTGAAAAACTGTTTTTT
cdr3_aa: CASSDWTGGEKLFF

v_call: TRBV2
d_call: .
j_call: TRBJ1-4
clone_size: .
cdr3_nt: TGTGCCAGCAGTGAGGCCACAGCTAATGAAAAACTGTTTTTT
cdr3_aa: CASSEATANEKLFF

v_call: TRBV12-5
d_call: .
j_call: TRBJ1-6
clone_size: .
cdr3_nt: TGTGCTAGTGGACTGCGGGGAAGTAATTCACCCCTCCACTTT
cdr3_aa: CASGLRGSNSPLHF

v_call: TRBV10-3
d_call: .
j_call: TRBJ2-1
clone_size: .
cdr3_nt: TGTGCCATCACCCCCCTAGATCCTTCCTACAATGAGCAGTTCTTC
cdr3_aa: CAITPLDPSYNEQFF

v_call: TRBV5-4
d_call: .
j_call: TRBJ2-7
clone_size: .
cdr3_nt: TGTGCCAGCAGCTGGCACAGAGGGAGCTCCTACGAGCAGTACTTC
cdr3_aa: CASSWHRGSSYEQYF

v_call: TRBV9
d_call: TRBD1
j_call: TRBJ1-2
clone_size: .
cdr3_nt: TGTGCCAGCAGCGTGTTAGGGACAGGGAGGGGCGGCAACTATGGCTACACCTTC
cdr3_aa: CASSVLGTGRGGNYGYTF

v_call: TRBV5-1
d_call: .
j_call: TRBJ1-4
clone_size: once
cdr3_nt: TGCGCCAGCAGCTCTGATATACGAGGTGAAAAACTGTTTTTT
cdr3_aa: CASSSDIRGEKLFF

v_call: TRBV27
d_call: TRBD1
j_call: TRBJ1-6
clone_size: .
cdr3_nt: TGTGCCAGCACCGTTCGGTGGGACAGCTATAATTCACCCCTCCACTTT
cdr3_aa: CASTVRWDSYNSPLHF

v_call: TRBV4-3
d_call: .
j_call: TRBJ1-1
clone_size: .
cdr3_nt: TGCGCCAGCAGCCGTCGAGCGGGGGATGAAGCTTTCTTT
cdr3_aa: CASSRRAGDEAFF

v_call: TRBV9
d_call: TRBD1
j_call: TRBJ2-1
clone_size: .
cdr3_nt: TGTGCCAGCAGCTACAGGGGTAATGAGCAGTTCTTC
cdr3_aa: CASSYRGNEQFF

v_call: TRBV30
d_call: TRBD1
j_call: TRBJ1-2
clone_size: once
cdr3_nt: TGTGCCTGGAGTGTACAAGGGGGCAGGCGCTATGGCTACACCTTC
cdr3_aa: CAWSVQGGRRYGYTF

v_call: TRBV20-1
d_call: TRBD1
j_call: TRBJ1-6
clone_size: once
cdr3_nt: TGCAGTGCCAGTAGGAGGGACAGGGGGGTCTCACCCCTCCACTTT
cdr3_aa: CSASRRDRGVSPLHF

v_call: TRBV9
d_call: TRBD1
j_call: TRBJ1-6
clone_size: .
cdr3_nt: TGTGCCAGCAGCGCGACAGGGGGCCTCGATAATTCACCCCTCCACTTT
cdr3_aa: CASSATGGLDNSPLHF

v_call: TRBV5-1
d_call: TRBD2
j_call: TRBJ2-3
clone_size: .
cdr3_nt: TGCGCCAGCAGCTCCATAGCGGGGGAAGGGACAGATACGCAGTATTTT
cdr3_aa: CASSSIAGEGTDTQYF

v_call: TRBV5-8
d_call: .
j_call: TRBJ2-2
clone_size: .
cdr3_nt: TGTGCCAGCAGCTTGGGAGTCCAACCAAACACCGGGGAGCTGTTTTTT
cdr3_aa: CASSLGVQPNTGELFF

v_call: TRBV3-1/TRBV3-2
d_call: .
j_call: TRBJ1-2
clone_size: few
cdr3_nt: TGTGCCAGCAGCCCTCTTTTGGACACTAACTATGGCTACACCTTC
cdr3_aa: CASSPLLDTNYGYTF

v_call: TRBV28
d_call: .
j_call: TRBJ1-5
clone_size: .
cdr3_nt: TGTGCCAGCAGTAACTATCAGCCCCAGCATTTT
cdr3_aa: CASSNYQPQHF

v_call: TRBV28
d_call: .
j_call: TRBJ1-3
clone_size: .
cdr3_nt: TGTGCCAGCAGTTCAGGGGCCTCTGGAAACACCATATATTTT
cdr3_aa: CASSSGASGNTIYF

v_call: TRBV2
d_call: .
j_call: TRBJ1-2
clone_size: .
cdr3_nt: TGTGCCAGCAGTGAAGCTGGCAGGTTGGGTGGCTACACCTTC
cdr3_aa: CASSEAGRLGGYTF

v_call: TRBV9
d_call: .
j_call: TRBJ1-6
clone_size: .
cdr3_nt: TGTGCCAGCAGCGCCGTAGCACCTAATTCACCCCTCCACTTT
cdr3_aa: CASSAVAPNSPLHF

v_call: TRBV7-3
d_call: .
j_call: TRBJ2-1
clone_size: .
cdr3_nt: TGTGCCAGCAGCCAACTAGGTGGGGAGCAGTTCTTC
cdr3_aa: CASSQLGGEQFF

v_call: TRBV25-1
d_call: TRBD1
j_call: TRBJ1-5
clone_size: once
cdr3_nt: TGTGCCAGCAGTGAAGGGACAGGGACCACCGATAGCAATCAGCCCCAGCATTTT
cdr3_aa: CASSEGTGTTDSNQPQHF

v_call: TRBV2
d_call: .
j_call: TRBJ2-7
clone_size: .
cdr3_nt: TGTGCCAGCAAAACTAGCCCTCTCTCCTACGAGCAGTACTTC
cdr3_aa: CASKTSPLSYEQYF

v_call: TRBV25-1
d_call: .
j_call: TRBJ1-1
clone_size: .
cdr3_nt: TGTGCCAGCAGTGACCGCTTGACAGCTAACACTGAAGCTTTCTTT
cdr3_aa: CASSDRLTANTEAFF

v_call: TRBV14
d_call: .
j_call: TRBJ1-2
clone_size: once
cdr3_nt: TGTGCCAGCAGTCATCAGGGTTATAGGGGCTACACCTTC
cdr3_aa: CASSHQGYRGYTF

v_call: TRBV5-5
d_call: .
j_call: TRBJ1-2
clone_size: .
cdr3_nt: TGTGCCAGCAGCTGGAGACAGGTTCTACCCTATGGCTACACCTTC
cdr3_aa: CASSWRQVLPYGYTF

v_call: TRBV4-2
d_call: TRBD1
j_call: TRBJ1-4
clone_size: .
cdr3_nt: TGTGCCAGCAGCCCTGGCACGACAGGGGGCGAAGAAAAACTGTTTTTT
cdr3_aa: CASSPGTTGGEEKLFF

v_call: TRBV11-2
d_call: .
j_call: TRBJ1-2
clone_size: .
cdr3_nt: TGTGCCAGCAGCTTCCCAGGGAACTATGGCTACACCTTC
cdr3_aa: CASSFPGNYGYTF

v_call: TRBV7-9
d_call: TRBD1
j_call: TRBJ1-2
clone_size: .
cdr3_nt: TGTGCCAGCAGCTTACTAGTAGCGGGACAGTATGGCTACACCTTC
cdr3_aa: CASSLLVAGQYGYTF

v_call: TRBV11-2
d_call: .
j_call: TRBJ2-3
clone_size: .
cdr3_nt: TGTGCCAGCAGCTTAACAGGGTGGGCAGATACGCAGTATTTT
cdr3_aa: CASSLTGWADTQYF

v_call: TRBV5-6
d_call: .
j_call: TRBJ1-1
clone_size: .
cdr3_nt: TGTGCCAGCAGCTTAGGGGACATCTCTGAAGCTTTCTTT
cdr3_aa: CASSLGDISEAFF